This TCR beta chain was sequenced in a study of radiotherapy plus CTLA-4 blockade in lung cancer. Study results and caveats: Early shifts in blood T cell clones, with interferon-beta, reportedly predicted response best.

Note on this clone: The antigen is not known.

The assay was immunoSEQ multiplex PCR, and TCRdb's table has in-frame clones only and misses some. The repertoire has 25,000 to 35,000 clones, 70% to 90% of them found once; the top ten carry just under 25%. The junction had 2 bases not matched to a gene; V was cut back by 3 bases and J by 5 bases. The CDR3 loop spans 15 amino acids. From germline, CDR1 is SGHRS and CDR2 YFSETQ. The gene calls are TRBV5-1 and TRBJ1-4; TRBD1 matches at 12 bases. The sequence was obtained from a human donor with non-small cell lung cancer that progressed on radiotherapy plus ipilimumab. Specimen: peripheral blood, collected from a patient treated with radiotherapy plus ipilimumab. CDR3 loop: CASSSGTGGNEKLFF. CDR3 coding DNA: TGCGCCAGCAGCTCCGGGACAGGGGGCAATGAAAAACTGTTTTTT.